A single sample gave rise to the 24 T cell receptor beta chains below, sequenced in a study of blood T cell repertoires in COVID-19. Data came from immunoSEQ multiplex PCR; TCRdb stores just in-frame clones and leaves some out. The repertoire holds about 380,000 clones, with about 88% as singletons. The material sequenced was PBMCs or T cells enriched from blood (not recorded which). The source is a woman aged 30 to 39 who had recovered from COVID-19.

V and J are TRBV6-5 and TRBJ2-1; 13 bases match TRBD2. With 6 bases clipped from V and 4 bases from J, the junction kept 3 bases outside the gene matches. This CDR3 is 15 amino acids long. CDR1 and CDR2 (germline): MNHEY, SVGAGI. The CDR3 DNA reads TGTGCCAGCAGCGTACTAGCGGGAGGGTACAATGAGCAGTTCTTC. The encoded protein is CASSVLAGGYNEQFF.

The chain joins TRBV29-1 to TRBJ1-1; the D is unclear. CDR1 SQVTM and CDR2 ANQGSEA come from the germline V gene. The CDR3 has 14 amino acids. V was clipped by 4 bases and J by 4 bases, with 16 bases between them. The CDR3 sequence: CSVAVSGWSTEAFF. The CDR3 DNA sequence: TGCAGCGTTGCCGTGAGTGGGTGGAGCACTGAAGCTTTCTTT.

The rearrangement joins TRBV15 to TRBJ2-1; possibly TRBD2 for D (6 bases). Looked up from germline, CDR1 is LNHNV and CDR2 is YYDKDF (reference sequence). This CDR3 spans 15 amino acids. V lost 0 bases to trimming and J lost 12 bases, with 18 bases between them. The chain's CDR3 is CATSRDLASVLGQFF. The CDR3 DNA reads as TGTGCCACCAGCAGAGATCTGGCTAGCGTGCTTGGGCAGTTCTTC.

This chain uses TRBV19 with TRBJ2-7, with a weak D call TRBD1 (5 bases). Germline loops: CDR1 LNHDA, CDR2 SQIVND (reference sequence). The CDR3 totals 14 residues. V was shortened by 2 bases and J by 0 bases, with 8 bases between the two germline ends. The CDR3 DNA reads as TGTGCCAGTAGTATAATAGGGGCCTCCTACGAGCAGTACTTC. Translation: CASSIIGASYEQYF.

Only one count was recorded for this clone. The chain uses TRBV5-4 and TRBJ1-2; D is unresolved. V was cut by 0 bases and J by 5 bases, with 17 bases left in between. CDR1 is SGHNT, CDR2 YYREEE, per germline (reference sequence). The CDR3 is 16 amino acids. In nucleotides, the CDR3 is TGTGCCAGCAGCTTGGAAGGTCGGGGTACGGGATATGGCTACACCTTC. It translates to CASSLEGRGTGYGYTF.

The rearrangement uses TRBV27 and TRBJ1-2, with D possibly matching TRBD1 (6 bases). Germline V gives CDR1 MNHEY, CDR2 SMNVEV (reference sequence). The V end lost 5 bases, the J end lost 4 bases, and 17 bases lay between the germline ends. CDR3 length: 15 amino acids. CDR3 in amino acids: CASSPGGGIFYGYTF. The CDR3 DNA sequence: TGTGCCAGCAGTCCAGGCGGGGGCATCTTCTATGGCTACACCTTC.

J is TRBJ2-1 and V is TRBV24-1; 14 nucleotides align to TRBD2. The germline CDR1 and CDR2 sequences are KGHDR and SFDVKD. The CDR3 is 17 residues long. V trimming: 4 bases; J trimming: 4 bases; junction bases outside the gene matches: 5. This CDR3 reads CATSESWTSGGYNEQFF. CDR3 sequence (DNA): TGTGCCACCAGTGAGTCCTGGACTAGCGGGGGGTACAATGAGCAGTTCTTC.

This clone was picked up one time. The J gene is TRBJ1-2, the V gene TRBV3-1 (or the pseudogene TRBV3-2); D perhaps matches TRBD1 (5 bases). This CDR3 spans 13 amino acids. V was cut by 4 bases and J by 4 bases, with 10 bases left in between. The germline CDR1 and CDR2 sequences are LGHDT and YNNKEL (reference sequence). As DNA, the CDR3 is TGTGCCAGCAGCCCGACAGAGACCTATGGCTACACCTTC. Encoded protein: CASSPTETYGYTF.

The rearrangement links TRBV19 to TRBJ1-2; maybe TRBD1 (5 bases). V gave up 4 bases and J gave up 4 bases, with 22 bases separating them. Germline V gene sequence: CDR1 LNHDA, CDR2 SQIVND (reference sequence). The CDR3 runs 17 residues. The CDR3 reads CASSTPRDLAVGYGYTF. The CDR3 bases are TGTGCCAGTAGTACTCCCCGGGACTTAGCCGTCGGCTATGGCTACACCTTC.

V gene TRBV4-1 combines with J gene TRBJ1-6; TRBD1 matches at 7 bases. Trimming removed 1 base from V and 11 bases from J; junction bases left unmatched: 5. This CDR3 has 14 amino acids. Germline CDR1 is MGHRA and CDR2 is YSYEKL. In DNA form, the CDR3 reads TGCGCCAGCAGCCAAGCGACAGGGAGTCCACCCCTCCACTTT. Its protein is CASSQATGSPPLHF.

This chain uses TRBV9 with TRBJ2-3, with D unclear. The V and J ends lost 0 bases and 4 bases respectively, with 6 bases between them. The CDR3 totals 13 residues. Per germline, CDR1 SGDLS and CDR2 YYNGEE. Here the CDR3 reads CASSVGGADTQYF. CDR3 nucleotides: TGTGCCAGCAGCGTAGGAGGAGCAGATACGCAGTATTTT.

This sequence joins TRBV12-3 or TRBV12-4 and TRBJ2-7, with D possibly TRBD2 on 5 matching bases. The V end was cut by 3 bases, the J end by 5 bases, with 11 bases between. The length of the CDR3 is 13 residues. CDR3 nucleotides: TGTGCCAGCAGTTTCGGAGGTTCCAACGAGCAGTACTTC. This encodes CASSFGGSNEQYF.

The rearrangement uses TRBV28 and TRBJ1-2; no reliable D call. The CDR3 sequence is 14 residues long. Germline assignment: CDR1 MDHEN and CDR2 SYDVKM. The ends were cut back, 5 bases at V and 4 bases at J, with 14 bases in the middle. The CDR3 DNA is TGTGCCAGCAGTCCCCTGGTAACAGCCTATGGCTACACCTTC. Its protein product is CASSPLVTAYGYTF.

This clone was counted once. The chain has TRBV7-9 and TRBJ2-1; a possible D gene is TRBD2 (6 bases). The germline V gene encodes CDR1 SEHNR and CDR2 FQNEAQ (reference sequence). Trimming stripped 5 bases from V and 4 bases from J, with 18 bases between. The CDR3 consists of 16 residues. The CDR3 loop is CASSVLGGTEYNEQFF. Here the CDR3 DNA reads TGTGCCAGCAGCGTTTTGGGGGGAACAGAATACAATGAGCAGTTCTTC.

This chain connects TRBV19 to TRBJ2-2; 8 bases fit TRBD2. V gave up 5 bases and J gave up 8 bases; unmatched junction bases: 10. This CDR3 has 15 residues. Germline V lookup: CDR1 LNHDA, CDR2 SQIVND (reference sequence). For the CDR3, the DNA is TGTGCCAGTAGTGGGATCCTAGCGGGTGAAGGGGAGCTGTTTTTT. This sequence encodes CASSGILAGEGELFF. The whole variable domain, filled in from reference TRBV19 and TRBJ2-2, reads DGGITQSPKYLFRKEGQNVTLSCEQNLNHDAMYWYRQDPGQGLRLIYYSQIVNDFQKGDIAEGYSVSREKKESFPLTVTSAQKNPTAFYLCASSGILAGEGELFFGEGSRLTVL.

This chain connects TRBV2 to TRBJ2-5, with TRBD1 identical over 7 bases. Germline assignment: CDR1 SNHLY and CDR2 FYNNEI. The length of the CDR3 is 12 residues. After removal of 8 bases from V and 3 bases from J, the junction contained 3 bases not matched to a gene. The CDR3 spells CASRQGEETQYF. CDR3 bases: TGTGCCAGCCGACAGGGTGAAGAGACCCAGTACTTC.

This chain links TRBV12-2 with TRBJ2-7; TRBD2, the D gene given by the table, was not confirmed from the DNA. TRBV12-2 is a known pseudogene. This CDR3 is built from 15 residues. The CDR3 bases are TGTGCAAGTCGCTTCGGGACTATTAGCTCCTACGAGCAGTACTTC. Residues: CASRFGTISSYEQYF.

As regards this clone: Other DNA variants within this sample encode the same CDR3. The V gene is TRBV18, the J gene TRBJ2-7, with D possibly matching TRBD2 (6 bases). CDR1 and CDR2 from the germline V gene are KGHSH and LQKENI. CDR3 length equals 14 residues. Trimming removed 2 bases from V and 0 bases from J, with 8 bases in between. CDR3 sequence reads: CASSPGGSSYEQYF. In nucleotides, the CDR3 is TGTGCCAGCTCACCAGGAGGGAGCTCCTACGAGCAGTACTTC.

The rearrangement joins TRBV4-2 to TRBJ2-5; TRBD2 is a possible D gene (6 bases). Per the germline V gene, CDR1 is LGHNA and CDR2 is YNFKEQ. The CDR3 sequence is 13 residues long. The V gene lost 1 base and the J gene lost 7 bases, with 10 bases spanning the gap. CDR3: CASSQVGGATQYF. The CDR3 coding sequence is TGTGCCAGCAGCCAAGTCGGCGGGGCGACCCAGTACTTC.

The genes are TRBV20-1 and TRBJ2-7, with 8 bases aligning to TRBD1. The CDR3 loop spans 15 amino acids. Germline CDR1 reads DFQATT; CDR2 reads SNEGSKA (reference sequence). Unmatched junction bases numbered 12, after V lost 3 bases and J lost 5 bases. This CDR3 reads CSASTSSGGVHEQYF. CDR3 in DNA: TGCAGTGCTAGTACCTCCTCAGGGGGCGTCCACGAGCAGTACTTC.

This CDR3 reads CASSYAWTGAAAPLHF. The CDR3, as DNA: TGTGCCAGCAGTTACGCCTGGACAGGGGCAGCGGCACCCCTCCACTTT. V and J are TRBV6-5 and TRBJ1-6; 9 positions match TRBD1. The CDR3 is made up of 16 amino acids. Germline V gives CDR1 MNHEY, CDR2 SVGAGI. The V gene end was trimmed by 2 bases and the J gene end by 11 bases; junction bases not matched to a gene: 10.

This clone appeared a few times. The CDR3 nucleotides are TGTGCCAGCAGCTTGATCCAGGACTCTAACTATGGCTACACCTTC. It encodes CASSLIQDSNYGYTF. The V and J genes are TRBV5-5 and TRBJ1-2; D is uncertain. Germline V lookup: CDR1 SGHKS, CDR2 YYEKEE (reference sequence). Trimming left V 1 base short and J 0 bases short, with 10 bases between. CDR3 size: 15 residues.

Notes on this clone: This same CDR3 is encoded by further DNA sequences in the sample. V usage is TRBV3-1 (or the pseudogene TRBV3-2) and J usage is TRBJ2-7, with D maybe TRBD2 (5 bases). Per germline, CDR1 LGHDT and CDR2 YNNKEL (reference sequence). This CDR3 is 11 amino acids long. Trimming took off 3 bases at V and 6 bases at J, with 6 bases between the two ends. This CDR3 reads CASSQEAEQYF. The CDR3 bases are TGTGCCAGCAGCCAGGAGGCCGAGCAGTACTTC.

A note on this clone: A read error may account for a junction end that differs from germline. Other DNA sequences within the sample encode an identical CDR3. This rearrangement joins TRBV7-7 to TRBJ2-3; 9 nucleotides match TRBD1. The CDR3 has 15 residues. CDR1 and CDR2 (germline): SSHAT, FNYEAQ (reference sequence). CDR3 in DNA: TGTGCTAGCAGCTTAGGGACAGGGAGTACAGATACGCAGTATTTT. Protein product: CASSLGTGSTDTQYF.